Each of the 7 T cell receptor beta chains below was sequenced from the same sample in a study of PD-1 blockade in classical Hodgkin lymphoma. Profiling relied on immunoSEQ multiplex PCR, and the TCRdb table lists in-frame clones only, not all of them. The table lists 50,000 or so clones, 73% of them singletons, with about 14% in the top ten. With no exception, relapse followed autologous stem cell transplantation in all patients, and brentuximab vedotin exposure varied. The specimen comprised peripheral blood mononuclear cells (PBMCs), sampled before the second cycle of nivolumab. These receptors originate from a human donor with classical Hodgkin lymphoma.

The chain couples TRBV7-9 to TRBJ2-1; D not resolved. The V gene's germline CDR1 is SEHNR and CDR2 FQNEAQ (reference sequence). Trimming removed 2 bases at V and 12 bases at J, with 14 bases between. There are 13 residues in the CDR3. In DNA, the CDR3 is TGTGCCAGCAGCTTAAGGGTGCCATCCGGGCAGTTCTTC. Its translation is CASSLRVPSGQFF.

The chain recombines TRBV6-1 with TRBJ1-1; tentatively, D is TRBD1 (5 bases). This CDR3 region has 13 residues. The V gene lost 3 bases and the J gene lost 3 bases, with 8 bases spanning the gap. Per germline, CDR1 MNHNS and CDR2 SASEGT. The CDR3 protein is CASSDWGYTEAFF. The CDR3 nucleotides are TGTGCCAGCAGTGATTGGGGGTACACTGAAGCTTTCTTT.

The rearrangement links TRBV7-9 to TRBJ2-1; weak D call: TRBD2 (6 bases). Between the trimmed V and J ends, which lost 2 bases and 7 bases, there was a span of 18 bases. Germline V gene lookup returns CDR1 SEHNR and CDR2 FQNEAQ (reference sequence). There are 16 residues in the CDR3. Written as DNA, the CDR3 is TGTGCCAGCAGCTTATACGGGGGATCCTCGGGGAATGAGCAGTTCTTC. This gives the protein CASSLYGGSSGNEQFF.

In the case of this clone: Compared with germline, one end of the junction differs, possibly owing to a read error. V gene TRBV7-2 combines with J gene TRBJ1-2; D remains ambiguous. Per the germline V gene, CDR1 is SGHTA and CDR2 is FQGNSA. The length of the CDR3 is 12 residues. CDR3 bases: TGTGCCAGCAGTCCCCGTGGGGTCACTAACTTCTTC. Translation: CASSPRGVTNFF.

The chain employs TRBV6-1 and TRBJ2-3, with D perhaps assigned TRBD1 or TRBD2 (5 bases each). Trimming left V 4 bases short and J 6 bases short, with 11 bases between. This CDR3 is 13 amino acids long. The germline gives CDR1 MNHNS, CDR2 SASEGT. CDR3 sequence reads: CASSVLGADTQYF. The CDR3 DNA follows: TGTGCCAGCAGTGTACTAGGGGCTGATACGCAGTATTTT.

In the case of this clone: This specimen includes other DNA sequences encoding the same CDR3. The V call is TRBV28, the J call TRBJ2-1; 8 bases are a match to TRBD2. V lost 5 bases, J lost 0 bases, and 3 bases stayed unmatched. The CDR3 totals 15 residues. The germline V gene encodes CDR1 MDHEN and CDR2 SYDVKM. The CDR3 sequence: CASSPLAGSYNEQFF. The CDR3, as DNA: TGTGCCAGCAGTCCGCTAGCGGGCTCCTACAATGAGCAGTTCTTC.

The chain uses TRBV19 and TRBJ2-1; D tentatively fits TRBD1 or TRBD2 (5 bases each). This CDR3 is 14 amino acids long. Germline loops: CDR1 LNHDA, CDR2 SQIVND (reference sequence). V was trimmed by 7 bases and J by 8 bases, leaving 18 bases between them. For the CDR3, the DNA is TGTGCCAGTAATGAGGGGAGTTGGGCAGATGAGCAGTTCTTC. Its protein product is CASNEGSWADEQFF.